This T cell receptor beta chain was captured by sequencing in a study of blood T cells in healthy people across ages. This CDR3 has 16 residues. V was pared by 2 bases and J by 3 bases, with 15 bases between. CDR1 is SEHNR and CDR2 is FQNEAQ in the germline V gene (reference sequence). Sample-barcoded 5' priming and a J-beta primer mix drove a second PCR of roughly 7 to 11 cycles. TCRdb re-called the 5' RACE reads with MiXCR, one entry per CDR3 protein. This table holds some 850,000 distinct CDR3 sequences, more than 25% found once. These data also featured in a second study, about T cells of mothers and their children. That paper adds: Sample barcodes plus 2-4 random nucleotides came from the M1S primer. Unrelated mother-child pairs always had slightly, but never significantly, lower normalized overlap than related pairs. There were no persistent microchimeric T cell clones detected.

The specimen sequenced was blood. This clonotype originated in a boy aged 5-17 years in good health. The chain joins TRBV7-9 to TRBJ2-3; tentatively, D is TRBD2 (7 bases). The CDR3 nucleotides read TGTGCCAGCAGCTTAATCGCGGCGGGGGCAACAGATACGCAGTATTTT. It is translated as CASSLIAAGATDTQYF.